This T cell receptor beta chain was identified in a study of control samples from healthy donors and cancer patients. Sequencing used immunoSEQ multiplex PCR; TCRdb keeps in-frame clones, though not all of them. The repertoire table contains fewer than 250,000 clones. The CDR3 spans 15 residues. The junction had 5 bases not matched to a gene; V was cut back by 4 bases and J by 2 bases. CDR1 is MDHEN and CDR2 is SYDVKM in the germline V gene. This chain uses TRBV28 with TRBJ2-3, with TRBD2 identical over 8 bases. The sequence was obtained from a woman younger than 45 in good health. Sequencing was performed on blood. The CDR3 is CASSSGGGLTDTQYF. CDR3 DNA: TGTGCCAGCAGTTCGGGCGGGGGGCTCACAGATACGCAGTATTTT.